These T cell receptor beta chains were read from a single sample in a study of T cell repertoires in cytomegalovirus infection. TCRdb ran MiXCR on the reads and lists one entry per CDR3 protein. The sample consists of just under 500,000 distinct CDR3 sequences, about 33% of them appearing once. Their antigens remain unidentified. Sequencing used cultured PBMCs, obtained from culture after CMV antigen stimulation. Source of these receptors: a human donor in good health (CMV status not recorded). Some clones in this sample may be carry-over from other donors' samples. Both conserved end residues are part of each CDR3. The D gene is left open where the match is weak. The size entry is marked missing in some rows and otherwise reads once, few, many or a size class.

>TRBV20-1|few|TRBD2|TRBJ2-5
TGCAGTGCTAGAGATAGGGAGGGAGCCCAAGAGACCCAGTACTTC
CSARDREGAQETQYF
>TRBV11-2|NA|NA|TRBJ2-5
TGTGGCAGCAGCCCGACCCAGATGGGGGAGACCCAGTACTTC
CGSSPTQMGETQYF
>TRBV24-1|NA|TRBD1|TRBJ1-2
TGTGCCACCAGTGATCCTAACCGACAGGGTTTAGACTATGGCTACACCTTC
CATSDPNRQGLDYGYTF
>TRBV19|NA|NA|TRBJ1-5
TGTGCCAGTAGTATGAAGGAGGGGGGTGGTCAGCCCCAGCATTTT
CASSMKEGGGQPQHF
>TRBV12-3/TRBV12-4|NA|NA|TRBJ2-5
TGTGCCAGCAGTTTACTGGGGGCAGTGGCGACCCAGTACTTC
CASSLLGAVATQYF
>TRBV7-9|few|TRBD1|TRBJ1-2
TGTGCCAGCAGCTTCGTTTCGGACAGGGGAGGAGGGGGCTACACCTTC
CASSFVSDRGGGGYTF
>TRBV19|NA|NA|TRBJ1-5
TGTGCCAGTAGTATAGCCTCGGGGCCCAATCAGCCCCAGCATTTT
CASSIASGPNQPQHF
>TRBV28|few|NA|TRBJ1-1
TGTGCCAGCAGTGAAGGGGGTCCCATGGACACTGAAGCTTTCTTT
CASSEGGPMDTEAFF
>TRBV19|NA|TRBD1|TRBJ1-4
TGTGCCACCGGCGACAGGGGAGGAACTAATGAAAAACTGTTTTTT
CATGDRGGTNEKLFF
>TRBV10-3|few|NA|TRBJ2-7
TGTGCCATCAGAGCCACAGGGGGAGGGAACGAGCAGTACTTC
CAIRATGGGNEQYF